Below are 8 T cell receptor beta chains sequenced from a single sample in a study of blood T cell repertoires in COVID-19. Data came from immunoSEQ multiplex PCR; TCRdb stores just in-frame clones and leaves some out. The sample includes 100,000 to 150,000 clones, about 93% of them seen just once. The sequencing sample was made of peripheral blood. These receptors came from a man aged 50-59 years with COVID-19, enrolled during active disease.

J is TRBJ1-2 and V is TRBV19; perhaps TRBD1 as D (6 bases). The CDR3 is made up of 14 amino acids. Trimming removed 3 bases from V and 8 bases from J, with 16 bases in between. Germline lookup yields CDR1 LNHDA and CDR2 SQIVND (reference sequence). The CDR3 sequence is CASSIHRTVKGYTF. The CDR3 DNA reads TGTGCCAGTAGTATCCACCGGACAGTGAAAGGCTACACCTTC.

The CDR3 bases are TGTGCCAGCAGGGAAAGACAGGGGTACAAAGAAAAACTGTTTTTT. Translation: CASRERQGYKEKLFF. The chain uses TRBV2 and TRBJ1-4; 8 nucleotides agree with TRBD1. Germline CDR1 SNHLY, CDR2 FYNNEI. The CDR3 has 15 amino acids. Trimming removed 6 bases from V and 8 bases from J; junction bases left unmatched: 11.

In DNA, the CDR3 is TGTGCCAGCAATGGGGCAAGGGCCACTGAAGCTTTCTTT. Protein sequence: CASNGARATEAFF. This chain joins TRBV28 and TRBJ1-1, with a weak D call TRBD1 (5 bases). The CDR3 is 13 amino acids. Germline V gene lookup returns CDR1 MDHEN and CDR2 SYDVKM. Trimming took off 7 bases at V and 4 bases at J, with 13 bases between the two ends.

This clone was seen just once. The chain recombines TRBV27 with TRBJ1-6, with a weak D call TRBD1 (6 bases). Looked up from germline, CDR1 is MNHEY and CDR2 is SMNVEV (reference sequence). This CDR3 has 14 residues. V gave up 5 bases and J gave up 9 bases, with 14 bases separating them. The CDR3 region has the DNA TGTGCCAGCAGTCCCTGGGGGGGCCCTTCACCCCTCCACTTT. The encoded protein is CASSPWGGPSPLHF.

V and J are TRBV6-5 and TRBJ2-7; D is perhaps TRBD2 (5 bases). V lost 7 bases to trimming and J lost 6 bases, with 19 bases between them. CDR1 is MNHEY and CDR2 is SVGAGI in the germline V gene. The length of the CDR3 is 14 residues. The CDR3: CASTYTTLATEQYV. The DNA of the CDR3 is TGTGCCAGCACCTATACCACGCTAGCTACCGAGCAGTACGTC.

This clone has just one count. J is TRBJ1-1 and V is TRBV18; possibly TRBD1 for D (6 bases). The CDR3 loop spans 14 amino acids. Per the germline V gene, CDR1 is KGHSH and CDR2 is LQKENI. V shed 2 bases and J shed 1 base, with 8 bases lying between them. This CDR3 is CASSPGQSNTEAFF. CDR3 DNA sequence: TGTGCCAGCTCACCAGGACAGTCGAACACTGAAGCTTTCTTT.

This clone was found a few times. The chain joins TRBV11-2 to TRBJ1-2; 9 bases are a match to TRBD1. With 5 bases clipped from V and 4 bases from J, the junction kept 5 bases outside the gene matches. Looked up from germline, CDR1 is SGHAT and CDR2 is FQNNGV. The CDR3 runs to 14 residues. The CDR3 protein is CASSISTGGYGYTF. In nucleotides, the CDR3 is TGTGCCAGCAGCATATCGACAGGGGGCTATGGCTACACCTTC.

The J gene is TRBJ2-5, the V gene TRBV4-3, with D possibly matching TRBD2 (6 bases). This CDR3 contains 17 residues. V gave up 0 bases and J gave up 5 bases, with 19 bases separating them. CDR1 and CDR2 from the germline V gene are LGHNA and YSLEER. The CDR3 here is CASSQDHSPLGGETQYF. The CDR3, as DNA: TGCGCCAGCAGCCAAGATCACTCGCCTCTGGGGGGTGAGACCCAGTACTTC.